This T cell receptor (beta chain) originates from a study of T cell responses to AZD1222 COVID-19 vaccine. General observations from the study: White British ancestry dominated among donors, who included more females, and clonal diversity was possibly underestimated. Vaccine-associated CD4 TCRs ranged over spike, dominating at 160-218 and 743-854.

Some clones are missing from TCRdb's copy, which holds only in-frame ones; the method was immunoSEQ multiplex PCR. Here the sample spans roughly 200,000 clones, about 93% being singletons. With respect to this clone: The antigen is unknown.

V was trimmed by 0 bases and J by 4 bases, leaving 15 bases between them. Germline V gene data show CDR1 as LNHDA and CDR2 as SQIVND (reference sequence). CDR3 length equals 16 residues. The chain carries TRBV19 and TRBJ2-5; no clear D gene. The material sequenced was peripheral blood, taken 28 days after the second dose of the MenACWY control vaccine. This TCR came from an adult who received the MenACWY meningococcal vaccine as a control. Here the CDR3 DNA reads TGTGCCAGTAGTATAGATCTATCGACTCGCATAGAGACCCAGTACTTC. Protein sequence: CASSIDLSTRIETQYF.